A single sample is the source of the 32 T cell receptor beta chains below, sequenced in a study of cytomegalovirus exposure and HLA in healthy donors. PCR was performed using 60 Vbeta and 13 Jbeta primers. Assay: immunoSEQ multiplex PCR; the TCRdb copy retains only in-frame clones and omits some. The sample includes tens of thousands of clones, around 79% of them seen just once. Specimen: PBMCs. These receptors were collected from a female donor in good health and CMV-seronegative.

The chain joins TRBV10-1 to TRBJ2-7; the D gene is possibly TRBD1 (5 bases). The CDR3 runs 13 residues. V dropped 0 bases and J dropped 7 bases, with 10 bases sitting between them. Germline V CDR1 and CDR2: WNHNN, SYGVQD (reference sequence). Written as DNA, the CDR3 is TGCGCCAGCAGTGAGTCGGCCAGGGAAGAGCAGTACTTC. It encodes CASSESAREEQYF.

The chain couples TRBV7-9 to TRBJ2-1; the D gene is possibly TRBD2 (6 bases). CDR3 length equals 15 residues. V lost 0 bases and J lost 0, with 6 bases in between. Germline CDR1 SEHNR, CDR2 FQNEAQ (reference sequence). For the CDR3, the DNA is TGTGCCAGCAGCTTAGCGACTAGCTCCTACAATGAGCAGTTCTTC. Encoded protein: CASSLATSSYNEQFF.

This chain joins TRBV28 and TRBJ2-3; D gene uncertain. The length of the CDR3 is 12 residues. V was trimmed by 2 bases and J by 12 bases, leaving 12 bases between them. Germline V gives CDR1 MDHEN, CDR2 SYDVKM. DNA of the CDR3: TGTGCCAGCAGTTTAACACAGCCTCGCCAGTATTTT. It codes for CASSLTQPRQYF. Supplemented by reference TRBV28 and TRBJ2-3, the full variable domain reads DVKVTQSSRYLVKRTGEKVFLECVQDMDHENMFWYRQDPGLGLRLIYFSYDVKMKEKGDIPEGYSVSREKKERFSLILESASTNQTSMYLCASSLTQPRQYFGPGTRLTVL.

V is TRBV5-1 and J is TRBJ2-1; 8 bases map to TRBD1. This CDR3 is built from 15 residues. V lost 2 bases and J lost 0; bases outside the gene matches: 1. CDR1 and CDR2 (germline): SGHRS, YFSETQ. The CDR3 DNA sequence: TGCGCCAGCAGCTTAACAGGGGGCTCCTACAATGAGCAGTTCTTC. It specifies CASSLTGGSYNEQFF.

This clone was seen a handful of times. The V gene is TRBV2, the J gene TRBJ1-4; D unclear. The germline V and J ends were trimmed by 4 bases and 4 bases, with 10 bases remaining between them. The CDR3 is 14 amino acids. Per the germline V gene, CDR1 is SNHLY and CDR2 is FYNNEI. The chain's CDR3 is CASSVNGVNEKLFF. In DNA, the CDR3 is TGTGCCAGCAGTGTCAACGGTGTTAATGAAAAACTGTTTTTT.

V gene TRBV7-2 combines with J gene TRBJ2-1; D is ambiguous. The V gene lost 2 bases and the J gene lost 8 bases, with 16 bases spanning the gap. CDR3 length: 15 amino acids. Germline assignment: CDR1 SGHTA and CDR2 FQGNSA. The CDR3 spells CASSLQARPTDEQFF. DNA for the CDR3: TGTGCCAGCAGCTTACAGGCCAGACCGACCGATGAGCAGTTCTTC.

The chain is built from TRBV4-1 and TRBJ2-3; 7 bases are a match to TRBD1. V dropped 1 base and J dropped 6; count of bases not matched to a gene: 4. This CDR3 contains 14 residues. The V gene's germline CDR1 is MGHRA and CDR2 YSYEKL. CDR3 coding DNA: TGCGCCAGCAGCCAAGTAACAGGGGAGGATACGCAGTATTTT. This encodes CASSQVTGEDTQYF.

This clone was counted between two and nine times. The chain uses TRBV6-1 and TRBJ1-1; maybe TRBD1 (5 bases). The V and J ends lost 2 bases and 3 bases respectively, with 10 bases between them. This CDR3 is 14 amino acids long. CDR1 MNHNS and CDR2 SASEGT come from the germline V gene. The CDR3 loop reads CASSEYQGYTEAFF. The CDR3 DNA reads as TGTGCCAGCAGTGAATATCAGGGTTACACTGAAGCTTTCTTT.

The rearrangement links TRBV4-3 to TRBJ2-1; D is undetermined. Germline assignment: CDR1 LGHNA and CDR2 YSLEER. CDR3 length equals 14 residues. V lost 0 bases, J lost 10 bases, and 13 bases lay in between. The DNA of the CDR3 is TGCGCCAGCAGCCAAGATACGAGCTCGCGGGAGCAGTTCTTC. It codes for CASSQDTSSREQFF.

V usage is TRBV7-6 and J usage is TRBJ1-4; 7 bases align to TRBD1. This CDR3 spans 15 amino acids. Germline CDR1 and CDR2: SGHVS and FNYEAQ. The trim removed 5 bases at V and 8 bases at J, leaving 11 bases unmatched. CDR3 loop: CASSTTTGRREKLFF. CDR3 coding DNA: TGTGCCAGCAGCACAACGACAGGGCGGCGGGAAAAACTGTTTTTT. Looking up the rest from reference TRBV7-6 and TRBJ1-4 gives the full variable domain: GAGVSQSPRYKVTKRGQDVALRCDPISGHVSLYWYRQALGQGPEFLTYFNYEAQQDKSGLPNDRFSAERPEGSISTLTIQRTEQRDSAMYRCASSTTTGRREKLFFGSGTQLSVL.

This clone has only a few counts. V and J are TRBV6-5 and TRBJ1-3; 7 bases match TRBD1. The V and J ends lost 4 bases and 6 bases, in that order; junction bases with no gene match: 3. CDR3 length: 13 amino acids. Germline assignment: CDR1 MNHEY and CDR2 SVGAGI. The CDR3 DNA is TGTGCCAGCAGTTCACAGGGGCCAAACACCATATATTTT. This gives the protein CASSSQGPNTIYF.

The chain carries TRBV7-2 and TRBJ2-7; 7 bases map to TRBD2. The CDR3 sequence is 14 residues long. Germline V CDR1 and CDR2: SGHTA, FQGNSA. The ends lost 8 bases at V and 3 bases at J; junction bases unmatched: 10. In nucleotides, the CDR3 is TGTGCCAGCGGGAGCGGGGCGGAATTCTACGAGCAGTACTTC. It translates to CASGSGAEFYEQYF.

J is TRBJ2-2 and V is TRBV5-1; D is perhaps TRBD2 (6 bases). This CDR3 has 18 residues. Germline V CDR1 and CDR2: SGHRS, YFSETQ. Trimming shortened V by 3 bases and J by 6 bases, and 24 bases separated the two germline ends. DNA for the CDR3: TGCGCCAGCAGCTCGCCGGGGACTTCTCCGACTTGGGCCGGGGAGCTGTTTTTT. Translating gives CASSSPGTSPTWAGELFF.

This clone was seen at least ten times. The CDR3, as DNA: TGTGCCAGCAGCTTGGCGACTAGCGCGAACACCGGGGAGCTGTTTTTT. Residues: CASSLATSANTGELFF. The rearrangement joins TRBV5-5 to TRBJ2-2; TRBD2 matches 8 bases. CDR3 size: 16 residues. J gave up 0 bases and V 0 bases, and 1 base lay outside the gene matches. CDR1 and CDR2 (germline): SGHKS, YYEKEE (reference sequence). The full variable domain, with the rest looked up from reference TRBV5-5 and TRBJ2-2, is DAGVTQSPTHLIKTRGQQVTLRCSPISGHKSVSWYQQVLGQGPQFIFQYYEKEERGRGNFPDRFSARQFPNYSSELNVNALLLGDSALYLCASSLATSANTGELFFGEGSRLTVL.

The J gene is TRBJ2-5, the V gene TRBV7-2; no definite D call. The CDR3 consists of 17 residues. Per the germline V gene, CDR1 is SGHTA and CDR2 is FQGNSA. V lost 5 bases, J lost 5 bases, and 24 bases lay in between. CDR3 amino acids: CASSPPNAQLVRETQYF. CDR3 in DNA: TGTGCCAGCAGCCCCCCTAACGCCCAGCTAGTTCGGGAGACCCAGTACTTC.

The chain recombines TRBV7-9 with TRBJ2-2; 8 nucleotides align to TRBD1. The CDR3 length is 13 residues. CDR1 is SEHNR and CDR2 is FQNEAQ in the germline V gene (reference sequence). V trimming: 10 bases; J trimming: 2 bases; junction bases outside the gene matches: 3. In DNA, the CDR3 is TGTGCCATGACAGGGGAAAACACCGGGGAGCTGTTTTTT. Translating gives CAMTGENTGELFF.

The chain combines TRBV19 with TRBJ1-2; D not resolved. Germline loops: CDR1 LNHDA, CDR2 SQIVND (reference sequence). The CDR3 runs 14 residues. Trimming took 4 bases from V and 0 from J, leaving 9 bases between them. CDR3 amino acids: CASSNAYPNYGYTF. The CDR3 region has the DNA TGTGCCAGTAGTAACGCCTATCCTAACTATGGCTACACCTTC.

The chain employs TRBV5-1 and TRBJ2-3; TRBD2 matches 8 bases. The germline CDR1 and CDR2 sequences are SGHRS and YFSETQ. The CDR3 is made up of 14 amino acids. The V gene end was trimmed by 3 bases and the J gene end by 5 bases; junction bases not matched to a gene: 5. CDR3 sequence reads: CASSSAGVGDTQYF. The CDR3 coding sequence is TGCGCCAGCAGCTCAGCGGGAGTGGGAGATACGCAGTATTTT.

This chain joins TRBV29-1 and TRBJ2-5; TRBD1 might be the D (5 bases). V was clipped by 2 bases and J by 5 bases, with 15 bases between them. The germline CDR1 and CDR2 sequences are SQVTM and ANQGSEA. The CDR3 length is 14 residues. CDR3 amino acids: CSVEQGSKMETQYF. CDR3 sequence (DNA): TGCAGCGTTGAACAGGGTAGTAAGATGGAGACCCAGTACTTC.

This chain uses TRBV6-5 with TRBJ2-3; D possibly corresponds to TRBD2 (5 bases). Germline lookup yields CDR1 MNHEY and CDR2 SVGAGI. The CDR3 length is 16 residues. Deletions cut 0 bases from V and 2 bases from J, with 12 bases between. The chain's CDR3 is CASSYSGRGDTDTQYF. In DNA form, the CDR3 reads TGTGCCAGCAGTTACTCAGGTCGGGGAGACACAGATACGCAGTATTTT.

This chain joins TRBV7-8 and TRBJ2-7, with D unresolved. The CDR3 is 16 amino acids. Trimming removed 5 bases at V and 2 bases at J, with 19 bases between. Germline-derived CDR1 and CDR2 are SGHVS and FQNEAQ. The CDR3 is CASSPDLQYLAYEQYF. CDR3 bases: TGTGCCAGCAGCCCAGATCTACAGTATCTGGCCTACGAGCAGTACTTC.

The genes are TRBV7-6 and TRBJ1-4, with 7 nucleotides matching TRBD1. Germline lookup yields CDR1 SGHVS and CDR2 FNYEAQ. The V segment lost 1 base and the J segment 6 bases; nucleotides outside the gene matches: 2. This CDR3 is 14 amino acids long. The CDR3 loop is CASSLGGGDEKLFF. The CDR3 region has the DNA TGTGCCAGCAGCTTAGGAGGGGGCGATGAAAAACTGTTTTTT.

CDR3 region: CASSPQGNYGYTF. CDR3 bases: TGTGCCAGCAGCCCCCAGGGGAACTATGGCTACACCTTC. The J gene is TRBJ1-2, the V gene TRBV27, with TRBD1 as a possible D gene (6 bases). This CDR3 spans 13 amino acids. Germline V gene lookup returns CDR1 MNHEY and CDR2 SMNVEV (reference sequence). Trimming removed 6 bases at V and 2 bases at J, with 10 bases between.

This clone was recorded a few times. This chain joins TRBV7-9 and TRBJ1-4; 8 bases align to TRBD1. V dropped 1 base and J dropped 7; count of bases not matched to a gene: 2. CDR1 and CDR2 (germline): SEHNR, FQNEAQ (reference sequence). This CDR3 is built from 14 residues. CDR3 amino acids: CASSLGTGTEKLFF. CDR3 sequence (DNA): TGTGCCAGCAGCTTAGGGACAGGGACTGAAAAACTGTTTTTT. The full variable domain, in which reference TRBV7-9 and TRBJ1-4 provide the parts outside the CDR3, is DTGVSQNPRHKITKRGQNVTFRCDPISEHNRLYWYRQTLGQGPEFLTYFQNEAQLEKSRLLSDRFSAERPKGSFSTLEIQRTEQGDSAMYLCASSLGTGTEKLFFGSGTQLSVL.

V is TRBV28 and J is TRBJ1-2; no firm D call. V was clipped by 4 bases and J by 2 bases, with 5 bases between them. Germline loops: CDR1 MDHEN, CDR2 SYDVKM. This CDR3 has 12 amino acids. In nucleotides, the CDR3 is TGTGCCAGCAGTTACGGGAACTATGGCTACACCTTC. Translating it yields CASSYGNYGYTF.

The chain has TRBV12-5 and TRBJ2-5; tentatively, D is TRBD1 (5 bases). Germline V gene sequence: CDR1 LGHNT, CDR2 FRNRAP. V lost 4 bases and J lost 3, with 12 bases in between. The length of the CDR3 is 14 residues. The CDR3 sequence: CASGSTDREETQYF. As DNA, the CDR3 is TGTGCTAGTGGTTCGACCGACAGAGAAGAGACCCAGTACTTC.

The CDR3 bases are TGCGCCAGCAGCTTATTTACAGACACCGGGGAGCTGTTTTTT. It yields the protein CASSLFTDTGELFF. This rearrangement joins TRBV5-1 to TRBJ2-2; no clear D gene. Trimming took 2 bases from V and 3 from J, leaving 8 bases between them. The length of the CDR3 is 14 residues. CDR1 is SGHRS and CDR2 is YFSETQ in the germline V gene.

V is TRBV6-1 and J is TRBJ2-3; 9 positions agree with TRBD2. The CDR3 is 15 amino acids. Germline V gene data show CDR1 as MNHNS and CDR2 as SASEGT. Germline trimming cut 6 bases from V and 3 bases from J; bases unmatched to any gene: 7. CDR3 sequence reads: CASSVAGAGTDTQYF. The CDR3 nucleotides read TGTGCCAGCAGCGTAGCGGGGGCAGGGACAGATACGCAGTATTTT.

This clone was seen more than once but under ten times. The CDR3 loop reads CASSSGTDTDTQYF. The CDR3 DNA reads TGTGCCAGCAGTTCCGGGACAGACACAGATACGCAGTATTTT. V gene TRBV28 combines with J gene TRBJ2-3; the match to TRBD1 covers 7 bases. The germline CDR1 and CDR2 sequences are MDHEN and SYDVKM. The CDR3 length is 14 residues. With V trimmed by 4 bases and J by 2 bases, 3 bases remained unmatched. Combining the CDR3 with reference TRBV28 and TRBJ2-3 gives the whole variable domain DVKVTQSSRYLVKRTGEKVFLECVQDMDHENMFWYRQDPGLGLRLIYFSYDVKMKEKGDIPEGYSVSREKKERFSLILESASTNQTSMYLCASSSGTDTDTQYFGPGTRLTVL.

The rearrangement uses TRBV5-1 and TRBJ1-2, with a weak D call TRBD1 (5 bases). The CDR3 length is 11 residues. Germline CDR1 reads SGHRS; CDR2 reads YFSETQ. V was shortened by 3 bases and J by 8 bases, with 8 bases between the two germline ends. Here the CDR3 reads CASSSGEGYTF. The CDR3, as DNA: TGCGCCAGCAGCTCGGGGGAGGGCTACACCTTC. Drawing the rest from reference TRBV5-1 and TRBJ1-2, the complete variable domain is KAGVTQTPRYLIKTRGQQVTLSCSPISGHRSVSWYQQTPGQGLQFLFEYFSETQRNKGNFPGRFSGRQFSNSRSEMNVSTLELGDSALYLCASSSGEGYTFGSGTRLTVV.

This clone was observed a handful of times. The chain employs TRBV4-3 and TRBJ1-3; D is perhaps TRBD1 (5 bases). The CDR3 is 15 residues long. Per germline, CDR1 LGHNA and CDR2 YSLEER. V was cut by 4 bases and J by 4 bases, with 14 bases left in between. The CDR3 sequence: CASSPTAGDGNTIYF. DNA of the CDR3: TGCGCCAGCAGCCCGACTGCGGGGGACGGAAACACCATATATTTT.

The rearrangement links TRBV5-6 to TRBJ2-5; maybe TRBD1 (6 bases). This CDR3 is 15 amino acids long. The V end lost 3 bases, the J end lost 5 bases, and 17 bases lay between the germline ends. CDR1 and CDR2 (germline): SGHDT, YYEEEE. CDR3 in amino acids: CASSWEQGRVETQYF. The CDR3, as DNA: TGTGCCAGCAGCTGGGAACAGGGACGGGTCGAGACCCAGTACTTC.